The source of this T cell receptor (beta chain) is a study of PD-1 blockade in classical Hodgkin lymphoma. Germline V CDR1 and CDR2: SGHDN, FVKESK. This CDR3 contains 17 residues. Trimming pared 1 base from V and 2 bases from J, leaving 17 bases between. This clone has only one observation. Produced via immunoSEQ multiplex PCR; TCRdb's table is partial and in-frame only. The sample consists of about 28,000 clones, about four fifths of them appearing once. Time point of the sample: cycle 4 day 1 (C4D1), after 5 to 7 weeks of nivolumab. Relapse was seen in all patients after autologous stem cell transplantation, and brentuximab vedotin exposure was variable.

V and J are TRBV14 and TRBJ2-5, with D possibly matching TRBD2 (5 bases). The sequenced sample was peripheral blood mononuclear cells (PBMCs), obtained before the fourth cycle of nivolumab. This receptor was taken from a human donor with classical Hodgkin lymphoma. CDR3 DNA: TGTGCCAGCAGCCAAGGCCTCACCTGGACTGGGCAAGAGACCCAGTACTTC. Its translation: CASSQGLTWTGQETQYF.